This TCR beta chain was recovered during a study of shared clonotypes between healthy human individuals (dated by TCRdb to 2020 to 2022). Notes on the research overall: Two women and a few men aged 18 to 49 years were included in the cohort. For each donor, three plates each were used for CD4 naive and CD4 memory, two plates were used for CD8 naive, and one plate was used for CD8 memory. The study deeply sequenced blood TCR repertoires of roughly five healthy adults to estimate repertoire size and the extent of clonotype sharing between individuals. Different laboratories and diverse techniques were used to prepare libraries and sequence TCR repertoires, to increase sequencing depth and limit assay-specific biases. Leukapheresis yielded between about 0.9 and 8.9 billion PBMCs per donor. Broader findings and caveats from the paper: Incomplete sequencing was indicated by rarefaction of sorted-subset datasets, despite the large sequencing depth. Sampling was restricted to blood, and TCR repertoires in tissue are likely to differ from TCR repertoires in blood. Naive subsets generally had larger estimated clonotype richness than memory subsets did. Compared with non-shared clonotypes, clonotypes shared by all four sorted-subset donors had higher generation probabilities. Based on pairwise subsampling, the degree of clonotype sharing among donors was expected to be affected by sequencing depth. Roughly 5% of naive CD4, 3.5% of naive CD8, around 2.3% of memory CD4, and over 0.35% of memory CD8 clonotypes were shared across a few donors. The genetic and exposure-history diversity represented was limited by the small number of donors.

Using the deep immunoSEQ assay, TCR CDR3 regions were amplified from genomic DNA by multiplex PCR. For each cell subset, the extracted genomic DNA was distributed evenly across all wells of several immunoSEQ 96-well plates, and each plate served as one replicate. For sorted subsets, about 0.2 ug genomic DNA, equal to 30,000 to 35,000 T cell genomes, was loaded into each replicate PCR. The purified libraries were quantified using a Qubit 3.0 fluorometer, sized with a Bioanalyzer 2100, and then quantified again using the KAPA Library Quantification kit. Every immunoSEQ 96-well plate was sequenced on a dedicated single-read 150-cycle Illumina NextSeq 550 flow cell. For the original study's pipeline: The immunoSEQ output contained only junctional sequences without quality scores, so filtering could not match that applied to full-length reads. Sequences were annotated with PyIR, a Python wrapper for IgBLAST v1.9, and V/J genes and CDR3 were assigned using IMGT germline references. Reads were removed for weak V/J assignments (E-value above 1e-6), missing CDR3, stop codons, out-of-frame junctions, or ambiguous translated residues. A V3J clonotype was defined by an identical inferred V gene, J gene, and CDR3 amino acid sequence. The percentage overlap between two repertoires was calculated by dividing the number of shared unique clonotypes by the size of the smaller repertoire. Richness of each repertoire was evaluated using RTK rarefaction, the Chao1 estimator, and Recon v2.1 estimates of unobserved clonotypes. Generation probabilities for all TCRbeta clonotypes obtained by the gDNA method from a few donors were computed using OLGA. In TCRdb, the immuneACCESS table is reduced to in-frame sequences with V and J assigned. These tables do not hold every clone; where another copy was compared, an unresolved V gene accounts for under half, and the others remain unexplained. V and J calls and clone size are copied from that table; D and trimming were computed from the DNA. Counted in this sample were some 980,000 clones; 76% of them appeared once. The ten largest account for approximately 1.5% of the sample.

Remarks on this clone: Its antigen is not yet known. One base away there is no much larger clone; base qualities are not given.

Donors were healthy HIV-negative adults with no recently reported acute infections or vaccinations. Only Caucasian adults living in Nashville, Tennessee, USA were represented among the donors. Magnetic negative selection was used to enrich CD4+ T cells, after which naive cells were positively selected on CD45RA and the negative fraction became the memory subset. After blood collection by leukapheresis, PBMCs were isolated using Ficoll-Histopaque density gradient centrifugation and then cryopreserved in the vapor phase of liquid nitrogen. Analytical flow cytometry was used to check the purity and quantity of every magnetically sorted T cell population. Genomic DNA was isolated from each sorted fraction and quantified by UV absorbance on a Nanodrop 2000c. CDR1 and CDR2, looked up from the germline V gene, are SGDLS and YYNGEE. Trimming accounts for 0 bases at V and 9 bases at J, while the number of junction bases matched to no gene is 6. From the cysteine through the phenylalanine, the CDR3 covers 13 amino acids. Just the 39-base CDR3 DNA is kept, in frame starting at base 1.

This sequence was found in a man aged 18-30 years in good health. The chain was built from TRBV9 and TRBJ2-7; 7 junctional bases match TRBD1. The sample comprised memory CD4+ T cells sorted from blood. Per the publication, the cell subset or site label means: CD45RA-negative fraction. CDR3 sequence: CASSVGTGLTQYF. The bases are TGTGCCAGCAGCGTAGGGACAGGATTGACGCAGTACTTC.